Listed below are T cell receptor beta chains from one sample, sequenced in a study of tissue T cells after allogeneic stem cell transplantation. Sequencing used immunoSEQ multiplex PCR; TCRdb keeps in-frame clones, though not all of them. The data hold fewer than 30,000 clones, with 85% observed a single time. This material consisted of blood, taken before transplantation. All receptors come from a woman aged 18-49 years who later had graft-versus-host disease after an allogeneic stem cell transplant. Each CDR3 is given with its conserved first and last residue. Each record gives: V gene, clone size, J gene, D gene, CDR3 protein, CDR3 DNA. D genes are given only for firm matches. Clone size is stated in some rows and not others, as once, few, many or a class when expanded.

>TRBV25-1|.|TRBJ2-7|TRBD2
CASSRTSGSYEQYF
TGTGCCAGCAGCCGGACTAGCGGCTCCTACGAGCAGTACTTC
>TRBV11-1|.|TRBJ1-1|.
CASSLLPNTEAFF
TGTGCCAGCAGCTTACTCCCGAACACTGAAGCTTTCTTT
>TRBV25-1|.|TRBJ1-1|.
CASSTNTEAFF
TGTGCCAGCAGTACAAACACTGAAGCTTTCTTT
>TRBV19|.|TRBJ1-2|TRBD1
CASTRSRDRGQPGGYTF
TGTGCCAGTACCCGGTCCCGGGACAGGGGGCAGCCTGGTGGCTACACCTTC
>TRBV2|.|TRBJ1-2|.
CASSAGSGGYTF
TGTGCCAGCAGTGCCGGGTCTGGGGGCTACACCTTC
>TRBV2|.|TRBJ1-1|.
CASRASTEAFF
TGTGCCAGCCGGGCGAGCACTGAAGCTTTCTTT
>TRBV28|.|TRBJ1-5|.
CASSLMWQGREPQHF
TGTGCCAGCAGTTTAATGTGGCAGGGGAGGGAGCCCCAGCATTTT
>TRBV11-3|.|TRBJ2-7|.
CASSAPTSPEQYF
TGTGCCAGCAGCGCTCCTACATCTCCCGAGCAGTACTTC
>TRBV5-1|.|TRBJ2-7|.
CASSLMGQGSYEQYF
TGCGCCAGCAGCTTGATGGGCCAGGGTTCCTACGAGCAGTACTTC
>TRBV11-2|.|TRBJ2-3|.
CASSLSGEVTDTQYF
TGTGCCAGCAGCTTAAGCGGCGAAGTCACAGATACGCAGTATTTT
>TRBV19|.|TRBJ1-2|.
CASSIDRRSDLPNYGYTF
TGTGCCAGTAGTATAGATCGACGCAGTGATCTCCCTAACTATGGCTACACCTTC
>TRBV9|.|TRBJ1-1|TRBD1
CASSVGVEGAWTEAFF
TGTGCCAGCAGCGTAGGCGTTGAGGGGGCATGGACTGAAGCTTTCTTT
>TRBV7-9|.|TRBJ2-3|.
CASSLGQDTDTQYF
TGTGCCAGCAGCTTAGGGCAGGACACAGATACGCAGTATTTT
>TRBV11-3|few|TRBJ1-1|.
CASQGHNTEAFF
TGTGCCAGCCAGGGACATAACACTGAAGCTTTCTTT
>TRBV7-3|.|TRBJ2-3|.
CASSVLGFTDTQYF
TGTGCCAGCAGCGTCCTCGGATTCACAGATACGCAGTATTTT
>TRBV6-4|.|TRBJ2-2|.
CASSDEGDTGELFF
TGTGCCAGCAGTGACGAGGGGGACACCGGGGAGCTGTTTTTT
>TRBV7-2|.|TRBJ2-7|.
CASSPWVQEGGRYEQYF
TGTGCCAGCAGCCCATGGGTACAGGAAGGGGGGAGGTACGAGCAGTACTTC
>TRBV5-4|.|TRBJ2-7|.
CASSLATAPPNYEQYF
TGTGCCAGCAGCTTGGCGACGGCCCCCCCCAACTACGAGCAGTACTTC
>TRBV7-9|.|TRBJ2-3|.
CASSPLGPGGTDTQYF
TGTGCCAGCAGCCCCCTGGGGCCAGGGGGCACAGATACGCAGTATTTT
>TRBV7-2|.|TRBJ1-1|TRBD1
CASSSSLGQSGVDTEAFF
TGTGCCAGCAGCTCGTCATTGGGACAGAGCGGGGTGGACACTGAAGCTTTCTTT
>TRBV5-5|.|TRBJ2-7|.
CASSLRSQPIYEQYF
TGTGCCAGCAGCTTGAGGAGCCAGCCCATTTACGAGCAGTACTTC
>TRBV5-4|.|TRBJ1-2|TRBD1
CASSFGTGDYGYTF
TGTGCCAGCAGCTTCGGGACAGGGGACTATGGCTACACCTTC
>TRBV27|.|TRBJ1-4|.
CASSGEQGGEKLFF
TGTGCCAGCAGTGGGGAGCAGGGTGGTGAAAAACTGTTTTTT
>TRBV2|.|TRBJ1-5|.
CASSELWGVSNQPQHF
TGTGCCAGCAGTGAACTTTGGGGAGTCAGCAATCAGCCCCAGCATTTT